Following are 8 T cell receptor beta chains from one sample sequenced in a study of control samples from healthy donors and cancer patients. Only in-frame clones appear in the TCRdb table, and some are missing; sequencing was by immunoSEQ multiplex PCR. There are over 100,000 clones in the sample; around nine tenths occur only once, and roughly 3.2% lies in the top ten. Sequences were obtained from blood. These TCRs come from a man over 45 in good health.

The rearrangement joins TRBV14 to TRBJ2-7; the match to TRBD2 covers 13 bases. The CDR3 totals 15 residues. CDR1 and CDR2 from the germline V gene are SGHDN and FVKESK. Trimming cost V 4 bases and J 4 bases; bases outside gene matches: 4. CDR3 amino acids: CASSRTSGGAYEQYF. As DNA, the CDR3 is TGTGCCAGCAGCCGAACTAGCGGGGGGGCGTACGAGCAGTACTTC.

CDR3 coding DNA: TGTGCCAGCAGCGAGGGACGACAGGGTGGGTCACCCCTCCACTTT. Its protein is CASSEGRQGGSPLHF. V gene TRBV9 combines with J gene TRBJ1-6; 7 positions agree with TRBD1. Germline CDR1 is SGDLS and CDR2 is YYNGEE. With V trimmed by 3 bases and J by 10 bases, 10 bases remained unmatched. The CDR3 runs 15 residues.

This chain uses TRBV5-5 with TRBJ2-6; 7 bases are a match to TRBD2. Trimming at V came to 4 bases and at J to 3 bases, leaving 7 bases not matched to a gene. Germline V CDR1 and CDR2: SGHKS, YYEKEE (reference sequence). The CDR3 spans 16 residues. CDR3 sequence reads: CASSSGLVGGANVLTF. The CDR3 coding sequence is TGTGCCAGCAGCAGTGGACTAGTCGGTGGGGCCAACGTCCTGACTTTC.

The J gene is TRBJ2-3, the V gene TRBV12-3 or TRBV12-4; D unclear. V was pared by 6 bases and J by 1 base, with 8 bases between. This CDR3 comprises 13 residues. The CDR3 DNA is TGTGCCAGCAGCCTCGCGGGCACAGATACGCAGTATTTT. It translates to CASSLAGTDTQYF.

The V and J genes are TRBV5-1 and TRBJ2-1; TRBD2 aligns across 13 bases. V gave up 4 bases and J gave up 7 bases; unmatched junction bases: 5. This CDR3 has 15 residues. Looked up from germline, CDR1 is SGHRS and CDR2 is YFSETQ. The CDR3 nucleotides are TGCGCCAGCAGCAGCGGGACTAGCGGGACTAATGAGCAGTTCTTC. Its translation is CASSSGTSGTNEQFF.

The J gene is TRBJ1-5, the V gene TRBV4-2; D might be TRBD1 (6 bases). Between the trimmed V and J ends, which lost 3 bases and 7 bases, there was a span of 16 bases. This CDR3 has 15 amino acids. CDR1 and CDR2 from the germline V gene are LGHNA and YNFKEQ. The CDR3 spells CASSQDGGSFQPQHF. The CDR3 DNA reads as TGTGCCAGCAGCCAGGACGGGGGCTCGTTCCAGCCCCAGCATTTT.

The chain uses TRBV7-7 and TRBJ1-6; 9 bases agree with TRBD1. The CDR3 length is 19 residues. With V trimmed by 5 bases and J by 12 bases, 23 bases remained unmatched. The germline CDR1 and CDR2 sequences are SSHAT and FNYEAQ (reference sequence). CDR3 sequence (DNA): TGTGCCAGCAGCATACCCTGGGACAGGGTGGTCTGTTATTCTAGACCCCTCCACTTT. Its protein is CASSIPWDRVVCYSRPLHF. Looking up the rest from reference TRBV7-7 and TRBJ1-6 gives the full variable domain: GAGVSQSPRYKVTKRGQDVTLRCDPISSHATLYWYQQALGQGPEFLTYFNYEAQPDKSGLPSDRFSAERPEGSISTLTIQRTEQRDSAMYRCASSIPWDRVVCYSRPLHFGNGTRLTVT.

Only one count was recorded for this clone. This chain uses TRBV30 with TRBJ1-5, with a tentative D call TRBD1 (5 bases). In germline, CDR1 is GTSNPN, CDR2 SVGIG (reference sequence). V was clipped by 1 base and J by 7 bases, with 11 bases between them. The CDR3 contains 13 residues. The CDR3 loop is CAWSGGKDQPQHF. The CDR3 nucleotides read TGTGCCTGGAGTGGGGGGAAGGACCAGCCCCAGCATTTT.